These 20 T cell receptor beta chains were sequenced from one sample in a study of a mutant IDH1 vaccine in newly diagnosed glioma. Libraries were prepared by immunoSEQ multiplex PCR; TCRdb keeps only in-frame clonotypes and omits some of them. Of roughly 34,000 clones in the sample, about 83% were seen once. Antigens of these TCRs are unknown. Indicated time point: week 47, end of study. Vaccination used 300 ug of mutant IDH1 20-mer peptide per dose, with topical imiquimod. The source was PBMCs, collected from a glioma patient whose treatment included an IDH1 peptide vaccine. Every receptor here comes from a woman aged 25 to 39 with glioma.

The chain carries TRBV29-1 and TRBJ1-2; 8 bases match TRBD1. Trimming at V came to 0 bases and at J to 4 bases, leaving 1 base not matched to a gene. The length of the CDR3 is 13 residues. Looked up from germline, CDR1 is SQVTM and CDR2 is ANQGSEA. The CDR3 sequence: CSVEDGTGYGYTF. The CDR3 DNA is TGCAGCGTTGAAGACGGGACAGGCTATGGCTACACCTTC.

The chain joins TRBV6-6 to TRBJ2-7, with TRBD1 matching over 9 bases. The CDR3 loop spans 14 amino acids. CDR1 and CDR2 from the germline V gene are MNHNY and SVGAGI (reference sequence). Trimming took 6 bases from V and 3 from J; bases not matched to a gene: 6. CDR3 region: CASSHGTGFYEQYF. In nucleotides, the CDR3 is TGTGCCAGCAGCCATGGGACAGGGTTCTACGAGCAGTACTTC.

The chain has TRBV7-2 and TRBJ1-5; unclear D gene. CDR3 length: 14 residues. CDR1 is SGHTA, CDR2 FQGNSA, per germline. Trimming pared 4 bases from V and 2 bases from J, leaving 9 bases between. DNA for the CDR3: TGTGCCAGCAGCTCGACATGGGGCAATCAGCCCCAGCATTTT. As protein: CASSSTWGNQPQHF.

This sequence joins TRBV4-1 and TRBJ1-6, with D possibly TRBD1 on 5 matching bases. Germline V gene lookup returns CDR1 MGHRA and CDR2 YSYEKL. The CDR3 length is 17 residues. The V end lost 4 bases, the J end lost 7 bases, and 20 bases lay between the germline ends. The CDR3 loop is CASSPLGGSGGNSPLHF. CDR3 coding DNA: TGCGCCAGCAGCCCCCTGGGGGGGAGTGGGGGGAATTCACCCCTCCACTTT.

The chain couples TRBV2 to TRBJ1-3, with D perhaps TRBD1 (6 bases). This CDR3 spans 14 amino acids. V dropped 8 bases and J dropped 0 bases, with 11 bases sitting between them. Germline CDR1 reads SNHLY; CDR2 reads FYNNEI. The CDR3 coding sequence is TGTGCCAGCGGACAGCCGAGCTCTGGAAACACCATATATTTT. Translating gives CASGQPSSGNTIYF.

The chain uses TRBV2 and TRBJ2-7; no reliable D call. The germline V and J ends were trimmed by 4 bases and 1 base, with 8 bases remaining between them. The CDR3 sequence is 13 residues long. Germline-derived CDR1 and CDR2 are SNHLY and FYNNEI. In nucleotides, the CDR3 is TGTGCCAGCAGTGTAGGTGCTTCCTACGAGCAGTACTTC. It yields the protein CASSVGASYEQYF.

This sequence joins TRBV6-1 and TRBJ1-1; D not resolved. CDR1 and CDR2 (germline): MNHNS, SASEGT. This CDR3 contains 11 residues. Trimming pared 7 bases from V and 7 bases from J, leaving 10 bases between. DNA for the CDR3: TGTGCCAGCACCATTATCGTTGAAGCTTTCTTT. This sequence encodes CASTIIVEAFF.

The V gene is TRBV6-5, the J gene TRBJ2-5, with a weak D call TRBD2 (6 bases). Per germline, CDR1 MNHEY and CDR2 SVGAGI. The CDR3 contains 14 residues. Trimming took 3 bases from V and 2 from J, leaving 10 bases between them. Written as DNA, the CDR3 is TGTGCCAGCAGTTATGGGGGGAAGCAAGAGACCCAGTACTTC. As protein: CASSYGGKQETQYF.

In nucleotides, the CDR3 is TGTGCCAGCAGCCAAGACGGCCTCGCTAATGAAAAACTGTTTTTT. Protein product: CASSQDGLANEKLFF. V usage is TRBV7-9 and J usage is TRBJ1-4; D remains unclear. Germline CDR1 SEHNR, CDR2 FQNEAQ (reference sequence). The V end was cut by 5 bases, the J end by 3 bases, with 13 bases between. The CDR3 runs 15 residues.

This clone was seen only once. The rearrangement links TRBV7-6 to TRBJ2-2; 15 bases line up with TRBD2. The CDR3 spans 17 residues. Germline assignment: CDR1 SGHVS and CDR2 FNYEAQ. After removal of 8 bases from V and 4 bases from J, the junction contained 8 bases not matched to a gene. For the CDR3, the DNA is TGTGCCAGCTCCTGGACTAGCGGGGGGGCCTCCACCGGGGAGCTGTTTTTT. It codes for CASSWTSGGASTGELFF.

J is TRBJ1-1 and V is TRBV4-2; no reliable D call. The ends were cut back, 0 bases at V and 0 bases at J, with 8 bases in the middle. Germline-derived CDR1 and CDR2 are LGHNA and YNFKEQ. This CDR3 contains 15 residues. DNA for the CDR3: TGTGCCAGCAGCCAAGAACGGCGATTGAACACTGAAGCTTTCTTT. Translating gives CASSQERRLNTEAFF.

This chain joins TRBV7-3 and TRBJ2-5, with 8 nucleotides matching TRBD2. The CDR3 extends over 18 amino acids. The V and J ends lost 1 base and 5 bases, in that order; junction bases with no gene match: 15. Germline CDR1 is SGHTA and CDR2 is FQGTGA. The CDR3 reads CASSLNGGAKLEEETQYF. The CDR3 region has the DNA TGTGCCAGCAGCTTAAACGGGGGGGCAAAATTGGAAGAGGAGACCCAGTACTTC.

The chain uses TRBV18 and TRBJ1-1, with D maybe TRBD1 (5 bases). V was clipped by 2 bases and J by 1 base, with 5 bases between them. The CDR3 totals 13 residues. Germline loops: CDR1 KGHSH, CDR2 LQKENI. This chain's CDR3 is CASSPGQNTEAFF. The CDR3 bases are TGTGCCAGCTCACCAGGACAGAACACTGAAGCTTTCTTT.

V and J are TRBV7-9 and TRBJ2-7, with D hard to call. With 5 bases removed from V and 5 bases from J, the gap between germline ends came to 16 bases. The CDR3 runs to 14 residues. The germline V gene has CDR1 SEHNR and CDR2 FQNEAQ (reference sequence). CDR3 in DNA: TGTGCCAGCAGCGGACGGGCCGGATACGACGAGCAGTACTTC. The encoded protein is CASSGRAGYDEQYF. The full variable domain, with the rest looked up from reference TRBV7-9 and TRBJ2-7, is DTGVSQNPRHKITKRGQNVTFRCDPISEHNRLYWYRQTLGQGPEFLTYFQNEAQLEKSRLLSDRFSAERPKGSFSTLEIQRTEQGDSAMYLCASSGRAGYDEQYFGPGTRLTVT.

The gene calls are TRBV6-6 and TRBJ1-2; D is uncertain. The V gene lost 2 bases and the J gene lost 5 bases, with 9 bases spanning the gap. CDR3 length: 13 residues. Germline V lookup: CDR1 MNHNY, CDR2 SVGAGI (reference sequence). The CDR3 sequence: CASSYGPQYGYTF. The CDR3 bases are TGTGCCAGCAGTTACGGGCCTCAATATGGCTACACCTTC.

In this sample, this clone turned up a few times. The chain joins TRBV2 to TRBJ1-6; 9 nucleotides line up with TRBD1. Per the germline V gene, CDR1 is SNHLY and CDR2 is FYNNEI. This CDR3 spans 14 amino acids. J lost 9 bases, V lost 8 bases, and 8 bases had no gene match. The CDR3 DNA reads as TGTGCCAGCGTACCGGGACAGGGTCTTTCACCCCTCCACTTT. Amino acids: CASVPGQGLSPLHF. Full variable domain (rest looked up from reference TRBV2 and TRBJ1-6): EPEVTQTPSHQVTQMGQEVILRCVPISNHLYFYWYRQILGQKVEFLVSFYNNEISEKSEIFDDQFSVERPDGSNFTLKIRSTKLEDSAMYFCASVPGQGLSPLHFGNGTRLTVT.

This sequence joins TRBV7-9 and TRBJ1-3; no definite D call. Trimming shortened V by 10 bases and J by 1 base, and 11 bases separated the two germline ends. Germline CDR1 is SEHNR and CDR2 is FQNEAQ (reference sequence). The CDR3 contains 13 residues. The CDR3 is CATRLGSGNTIYF. The CDR3 DNA reads as TGTGCCACCAGACTGGGATCTGGAAACACCATATATTTT. The whole variable domain, remainder taken from reference TRBV7-9 and TRBJ1-3, is DTGVSQNPRHKITKRGQNVTFRCDPISEHNRLYWYRQTLGQGPEFLTYFQNEAQLEKSRLLSDRFSAERPKGSFSTLEIQRTEQGDSAMYLCATRLGSGNTIYFGEGSWLTVV.

The rearrangement joins TRBV7-2 to TRBJ1-1; perhaps TRBD1 as D (6 bases). Germline V gene data show CDR1 as SGHTA and CDR2 as FQGNSA. V lost 5 bases and J lost 10, with 20 bases in between. The CDR3 is 14 amino acids. CDR3 bases: TGTGCCAGCAGCCTCACCGCGGCAGGGGAAGCAGCTTTCTTT. Amino acid sequence: CASSLTAAGEAAFF.

The sample holds a few counts of this clone. The V gene is TRBV5-6, the J gene TRBJ2-7, with 11 positions matching TRBD1. The J segment lost 11 bases and the V segment lost 0 bases, leaving 7 bases of the junction unmatched. This CDR3 is 14 amino acids long. Germline V gives CDR1 SGHDT, CDR2 YYEEEE. The CDR3 region is CASSLVGTGGSEYF. The CDR3 DNA sequence: TGTGCCAGCAGCTTGGTTGGGACAGGGGGTAGCGAGTACTTC.

The chain recombines TRBV5-6 with TRBJ1-5; D is unclear. V lost 10 bases and J lost 0, with 20 bases in between. The CDR3 extends over 16 amino acids. CDR1 and CDR2 from the germline V gene are SGHDT and YYEEEE. CDR3 in DNA: TGTGCCCCCCACGAGAGGGAAAATTATAGCAATCAGCCCCAGCATTTT. It translates to CAPHERENYSNQPQHF.